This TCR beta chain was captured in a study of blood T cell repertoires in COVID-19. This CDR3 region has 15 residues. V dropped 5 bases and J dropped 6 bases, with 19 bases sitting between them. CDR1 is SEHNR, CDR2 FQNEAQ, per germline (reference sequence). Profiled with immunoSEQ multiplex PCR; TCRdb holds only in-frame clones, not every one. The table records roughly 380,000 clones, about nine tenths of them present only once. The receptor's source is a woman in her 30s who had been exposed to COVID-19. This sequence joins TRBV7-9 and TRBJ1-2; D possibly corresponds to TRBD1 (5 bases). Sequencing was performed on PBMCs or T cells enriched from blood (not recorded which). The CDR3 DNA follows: TGTGCCAGCAGCCGCCCGGGGGGTGGTTCACATGGCTACACCTTC. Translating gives CASSRPGGGSHGYTF.